Below, 21 T cell receptor beta chains from the same sample are listed, as sequenced in a study of vaccination effects on CD4 cells after COVID-19. For these TCRs, the target antigens are not known. Libraries were prepared by immunoSEQ multiplex PCR; TCRdb keeps only in-frame clonotypes and omits some of them. The sample has about 45,000 clones, more than 65% seen once. Following culture for around 10 days, CD4+ T cells were isolated. Vaccination of participants consisted of two doses of either the BNT162b2 or mRNA-1273 vaccine. Sequences were derived from CD4+ T cells from PBMCs cultured without peptide, sampled after COVID-19 vaccination. The receptors derive from a human donor who received a COVID-19 vaccine.

This chain uses TRBV19 with TRBJ1-5; a possible D gene is TRBD1 (6 bases). Germline V gene data show CDR1 as LNHDA and CDR2 as SQIVND (reference sequence). V shed 5 bases and J shed 0 bases, with 20 bases lying between them. This CDR3 contains 18 residues. As DNA, the CDR3 is TGTGCCAGTAGTTCCAGCCGCCGGACAGAATATAGCAATCAGCCCCAGCATTTT. This translates into CASSSSRRTEYSNQPQHF. The entire variable domain, with the rest obtained from reference TRBV19 and TRBJ1-5, is as follows: DGGITQSPKYLFRKEGQNVTLSCEQNLNHDAMYWYRQDPGQGLRLIYYSQIVNDFQKGDIAEGYSVSREKKESFPLTVTSAQKNPTAFYLCASSSSRRTEYSNQPQHFGDGTRLSIL.

This clone has more than one count but fewer than ten. This chain joins TRBV2 and TRBJ2-2, with no clear D. CDR1 SNHLY and CDR2 FYNNEI come from the germline V gene. The CDR3 length is 14 residues. V dropped 4 bases and J dropped 4 bases, with 10 bases sitting between them. The CDR3 nucleotides are TGTGCCAGCAGTGCAGACTTTCTCACCGGGGAGCTGTTTTTT. Its protein is CASSADFLTGELFF.

This clone came up a few times. CDR3 nucleotide sequence: TGTGCCAGCAGCGTCATGGGGGCGAACACCGGGGAGCTGTTTTTT. Protein product: CASSVMGANTGELFF. V and J are TRBV9 and TRBJ2-2; the D gene could be TRBD1 or TRBD2 (5 bases each). Germline-derived CDR1 and CDR2 are SGDLS and YYNGEE. The CDR3 has 15 amino acids. V gave up 2 bases and J gave up 0 bases, with 8 bases separating them.

The chain links TRBV3-1 (or the pseudogene TRBV3-2) to TRBJ1-5, with unresolved D. CDR1 is LGHDT and CDR2 is YNNKEL in the germline V gene (reference sequence). The V gene lost 1 base and the J gene lost 7 bases, with 8 bases spanning the gap. The CDR3 consists of 13 residues. CDR3 sequence reads: CASSQGPQQPQHF. For the CDR3, the DNA is TGTGCCAGCAGCCAAGGACCGCAACAGCCCCAGCATTTT.

J is TRBJ2-3 and V is TRBV6-2 or TRBV6-3; 8 nucleotides agree with TRBD2. This CDR3 region has 15 residues. The V and J ends lost 6 bases and 5 bases, in that order; junction bases with no gene match: 10. Germline CDR1 MNHEY, CDR2 SVGEGT. The CDR3 DNA reads as TGTGCCAGCAGCTCCGGGCTCAGCGGGGGAGATACGCAGTATTTT. Translation: CASSSGLSGGDTQYF.

The chain is built from TRBV3-1 (or the pseudogene TRBV3-2) and TRBJ2-7; a weak D match, TRBD1 (6 bases). Germline CDR1 and CDR2: LGHDT and YNNKEL (reference sequence). The CDR3 is made up of 15 amino acids. V lost 0 bases, J lost 2 bases, and 11 bases lay in between. CDR3 residues: CASSQEQGRTYEQYF. The DNA of the CDR3 is TGTGCCAGCAGCCAAGAACAGGGCCGAACCTACGAGCAGTACTTC.

Notes on this clone: Because the CDR3's place on the DNA is in doubt, the DNA is left out and the CDR3 is given as listed by TCRdb. The CDR3 reads CASRPKPEQPYGYTFGSGAYGYTF. The chain carries TRBV3-1 (or the pseudogene TRBV3-2) and TRBJ1-2. Germline assignment: CDR1 LGHDT and CDR2 YNNKEL (reference sequence). The CDR3 totals 24 residues, both ends included.

This sequence joins TRBV19 and TRBJ2-7; no firm D call. V was pared by 1 base and J by 0 bases, with 7 bases between. The germline V gene has CDR1 LNHDA and CDR2 SQIVND (reference sequence). The CDR3 has 14 residues. The CDR3 is CASSIGHSSYEQYF. DNA for the CDR3: TGTGCCAGTAGTATAGGTCACAGCTCCTACGAGCAGTACTTC. Drawing the rest from reference TRBV19 and TRBJ2-7, the complete variable domain is DGGITQSPKYLFRKEGQNVTLSCEQNLNHDAMYWYRQDPGQGLRLIYYSQIVNDFQKGDIAEGYSVSREKKESFPLTVTSAQKNPTAFYLCASSIGHSSYEQYFGPGTRLTVT.

The rearrangement links TRBV6-4 to TRBJ2-3; possible D gene TRBD2, 7 bases. The CDR3 covers 14 residues. V was pared by 8 bases and J by 2 bases, with 14 bases between. Germline CDR1 reads MRHNA; CDR2 reads SNTAGT. CDR3 loop: CASRKGGDTDTQYF. The CDR3 nucleotides read TGTGCCAGCCGCAAAGGGGGGGACACAGATACGCAGTATTTT.

In DNA, the CDR3 is TGTGCCACCAGCAGGGGGGAATCCTCTGGGGCCAACGTCCTGACTTTC. Its protein is CATSRGESSGANVLTF. V and J are TRBV15 and TRBJ2-6; the D gene could be TRBD1 or TRBD2 (5 bases each). Germline values: CDR1 LNHNV, CDR2 YYDKDF (reference sequence). Trimming shortened V by 3 bases and J by 0 bases, and 9 bases separated the two germline ends. The CDR3 loop spans 16 amino acids.

The chain links TRBV5-1 to TRBJ2-6, with a possible D match to TRBD2 (7 bases). CDR1 is SGHRS and CDR2 is YFSETQ in the germline V gene. V lost 0 bases and J lost 1, with 14 bases in between. This CDR3 spans 18 amino acids. CDR3 amino acids: CASSLGGGSLSGANVLTF. CDR3 DNA: TGCGCCAGCAGCTTGGGCGGGGGCTCTCTGTCTGGGGCCAACGTCCTGACTTTC.

The J gene is TRBJ2-1, the V gene TRBV5-1; 12 positions match TRBD2. V trimming: 6 bases; J trimming: 9 bases; junction bases outside the gene matches: 13. Looked up from germline, CDR1 is SGHRS and CDR2 is YFSETQ. The CDR3 loop spans 16 amino acids. In DNA form, the CDR3 reads TGCGCCAGCACCCTGACTAGCGGGAGTTCTGTTGGTGAGCAGTTCTTC. It specifies CASTLTSGSSVGEQFF.

This clone was counted between two and nine times. The V and J genes are TRBV4-1 and TRBJ1-2; unclear D gene. V lost 3 bases and J 1 base, leaving 18 bases between the germline ends. Germline CDR1 reads MGHRA; CDR2 reads YSYEKL. The length of the CDR3 is 17 residues. The CDR3 DNA reads as TGCGCCAGCAGCCACCCTCCTCGGGAGGAGAATAACTATGGCTACACCTTC. Encoded protein: CASSHPPREENNYGYTF.

In its sample, this clone was seen a few times. The rearrangement joins TRBV9 to TRBJ2-2, with 12 bases fitting TRBD2. The ends lost 4 bases at V and 5 bases at J; junction bases unmatched: 9. This CDR3 has 17 residues. Germline loops: CDR1 SGDLS, CDR2 YYNGEE. Written as DNA, the CDR3 is TGTGCCAGCAGCCCCTCGACTAGCGGGAGCGGGACCGGGGAGCTGTTTTTT. Protein: CASSPSTSGSGTGELFF.

The chain has TRBV14 and TRBJ1-1; no clear D. CDR1 and CDR2 (germline): SGHDN, FVKESK. The CDR3 has 16 residues. Deletions cut 3 bases from V and 9 bases from J, with 23 bases between. The CDR3 loop is CASSQGLGRAGVKAFF. As DNA, the CDR3 is TGTGCCAGCAGCCAGGGGTTGGGCCGGGCCGGGGTGAAAGCTTTCTTT.

V usage is TRBV6-5 and J usage is TRBJ1-3, with a possible D match to TRBD1 (5 bases). The CDR3 has 13 amino acids. Germline CDR1 and CDR2: MNHEY and SVGAGI. V was cut by 6 bases and J by 8 bases, with 14 bases left in between. CDR3 nucleotides: TGTGCCAGCAGCCCCCTCAGGGTTGACACCATATATTTT. Translation gives CASSPLRVDTIYF.

The chain employs TRBV3-1 (or the pseudogene TRBV3-2) and TRBJ2-5; either TRBD1 or TRBD2 may supply D (5 bases each). V gave up 4 bases and J gave up 5 bases, with 14 bases separating them. The CDR3 loop spans 14 amino acids. Germline V gene sequence: CDR1 LGHDT, CDR2 YNNKEL (reference sequence). The CDR3 nucleotides read TGTGCCAGCAGCCCCTGGGGGTTTGGGGAGACCCAGTACTTC. Protein product: CASSPWGFGETQYF.

The count of this clone is one. This chain uses TRBV9 with TRBJ1-1; D is undetermined. Looked up from germline, CDR1 is SGDLS and CDR2 is YYNGEE. The CDR3 contains 13 residues. V was clipped by 2 bases and J by 6 bases, with 11 bases between them. The CDR3 loop is CASSVGGWAEAFF. The DNA of the CDR3 is TGTGCCAGCAGCGTGGGAGGGTGGGCTGAAGCTTTCTTT.

The genes are TRBV7-2 and TRBJ2-7; D not resolved. V shed 10 bases and J shed 5 bases, with 15 bases lying between them. The germline V gene encodes CDR1 SGHTA and CDR2 FQGNSA. The CDR3 covers 12 residues. CDR3 coding DNA: TGTGCCACCGACGGGTTAGGAGACGAGCAGTACTTC. This sequence encodes CATDGLGDEQYF. Based on the CDR3 plus reference TRBV7-2 and TRBJ2-7, the full variable domain is GAGVSQSPSNKVTEKGKDVELRCDPISGHTALYWYRQSLGQGLEFLIYFQGNSAPDKSGLPSDRFSAERTGGSVSTLTIQRTQQEDSAVYLCATDGLGDEQYFGPGTRLTVT.

This sequence joins TRBV18 and TRBJ1-1; D call uncertain. V was cut by 1 base and J by 2 bases, with 8 bases left in between. Looked up from germline, CDR1 is KGHSH and CDR2 is LQKENI. The CDR3 has 14 residues. CDR3 protein: CASSPRTANTEAFF. Here the CDR3 DNA reads TGTGCCAGCTCACCACGAACGGCTAACACTGAAGCTTTCTTT.

V usage is TRBV3-1 (or the pseudogene TRBV3-2) and J usage is TRBJ1-5; D might be TRBD1 (5 bases). The length of the CDR3 is 16 residues. Germline V CDR1 and CDR2: LGHDT, YNNKEL (reference sequence). Trimming removed 1 base from V and 1 base from J, with 11 bases in between. CDR3 sequence: CASSQGSQGSNQPQHF. Here the CDR3 DNA reads TGTGCCAGCAGCCAAGGGTCTCAGGGAAGCAATCAGCCCCAGCATTTT.